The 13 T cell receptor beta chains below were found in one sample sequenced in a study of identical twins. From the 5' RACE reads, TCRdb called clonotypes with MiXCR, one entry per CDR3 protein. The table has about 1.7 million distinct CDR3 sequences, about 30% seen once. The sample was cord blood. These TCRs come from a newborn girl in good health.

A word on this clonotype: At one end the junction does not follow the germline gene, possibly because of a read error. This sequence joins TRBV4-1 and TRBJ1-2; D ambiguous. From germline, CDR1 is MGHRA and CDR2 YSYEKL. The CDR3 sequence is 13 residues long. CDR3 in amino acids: CASSQERAYGFTF. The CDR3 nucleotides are TGCGCCAGCAGCCAAGAAAGGGCCTATGGCTTCACCTTC.

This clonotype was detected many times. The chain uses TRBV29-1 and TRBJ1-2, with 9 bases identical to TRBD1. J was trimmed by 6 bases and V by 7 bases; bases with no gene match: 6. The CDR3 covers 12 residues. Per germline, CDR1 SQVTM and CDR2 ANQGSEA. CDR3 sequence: CSAPGQGNGYTF. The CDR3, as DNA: TGCAGCGCGCCTGGACAGGGGAATGGCTACACCTTC.

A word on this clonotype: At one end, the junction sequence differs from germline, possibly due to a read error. CDR3 in DNA: TGTGCCAGCAGCCAAGACGTGAGGGGGTACGGGCAGTACTTC. The encoded protein is CASSQDVRGYGQYF. The chain employs TRBV4-2 and TRBJ2-7, with D tentatively TRBD1 (6 bases). The CDR3 is 14 residues long. Germline V CDR1 and CDR2: LGHNA, YNFKEQ.

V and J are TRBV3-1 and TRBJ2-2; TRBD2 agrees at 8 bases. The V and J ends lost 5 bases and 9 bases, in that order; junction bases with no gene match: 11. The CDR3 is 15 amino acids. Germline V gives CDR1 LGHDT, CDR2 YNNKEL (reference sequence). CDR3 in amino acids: CASSGRPGTSRELFF. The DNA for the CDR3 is TGTGCCAGCAGCGGACGTCCCGGGACTAGTCGGGAGCTGTTTTTT. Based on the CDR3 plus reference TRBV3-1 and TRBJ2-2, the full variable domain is DTAVSQTPKYLVTQMGNDKSIKCEQNLGHDTMYWYKQDSKKFLKIMFSYNNKELIINETVPNRFSPKSPDKAHLNLHINSLELGDSAVYFCASSGRPGTSRELFFGEGSRLTVL.

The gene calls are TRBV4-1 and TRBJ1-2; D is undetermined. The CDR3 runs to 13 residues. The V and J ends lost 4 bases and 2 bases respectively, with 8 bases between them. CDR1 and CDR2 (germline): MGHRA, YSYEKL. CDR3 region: CASSPTMNYGYTF. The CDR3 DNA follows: TGCGCCAGCAGCCCGACAATGAACTATGGCTACACCTTC.

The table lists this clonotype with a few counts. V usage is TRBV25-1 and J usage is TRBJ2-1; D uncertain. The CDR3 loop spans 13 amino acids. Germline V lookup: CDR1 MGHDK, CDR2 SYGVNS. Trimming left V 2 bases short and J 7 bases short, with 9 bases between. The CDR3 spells CASSEITVNEQFF. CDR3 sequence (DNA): TGTGCCAGCAGTGAAATCACAGTAAATGAGCAGTTCTTC. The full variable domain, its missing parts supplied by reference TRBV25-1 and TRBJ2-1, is EADIYQTPRYLVIGTGKKITLECSQTMGHDKMYWYQQDPGMELHLIHYSYGVNSTEKGDLSSESTVSRIRTEHFPLTLESARPSHTSQYLCASSEITVNEQFFGPGTRLTVL.

The CDR3 sequence: CASRTYRDTSYEQYF. The CDR3, as DNA: TGTGCCAGTCGAACGTACCGGGACACCTCCTACGAGCAGTACTTC. The rearrangement uses TRBV27 and TRBJ2-7; D is possibly TRBD1 (6 bases). The germline V gene has CDR1 MNHEY and CDR2 SMNVEV (reference sequence). The germline V and J ends were trimmed by 9 bases and 0 bases, with 18 bases remaining between them. CDR3 length: 15 amino acids.

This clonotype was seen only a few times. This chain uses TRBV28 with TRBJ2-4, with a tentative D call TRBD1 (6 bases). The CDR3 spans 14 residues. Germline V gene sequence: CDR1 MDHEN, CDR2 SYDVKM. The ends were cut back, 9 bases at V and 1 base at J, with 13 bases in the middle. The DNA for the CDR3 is TGTGCCAGTTTGTATAGGGGGGCCAAAAACATTCAGTACTTC. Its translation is CASLYRGAKNIQYF.

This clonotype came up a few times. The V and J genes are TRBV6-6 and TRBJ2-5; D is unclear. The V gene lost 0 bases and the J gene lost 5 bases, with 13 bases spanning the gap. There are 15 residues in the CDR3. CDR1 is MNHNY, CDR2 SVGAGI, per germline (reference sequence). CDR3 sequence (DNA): TGTGCCAGCAGTTACTCGAAGGTCCGCAGGGAGACCCAGTACTTC. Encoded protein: CASSYSKVRRETQYF.

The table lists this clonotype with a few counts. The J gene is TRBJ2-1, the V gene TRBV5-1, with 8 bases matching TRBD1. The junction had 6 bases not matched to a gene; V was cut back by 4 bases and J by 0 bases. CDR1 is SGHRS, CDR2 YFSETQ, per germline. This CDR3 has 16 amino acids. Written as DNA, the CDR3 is TGCGCCAGCAGCGCTTACAGGGGGAGCTCCTACAATGAGCAGTTCTTC. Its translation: CASSAYRGSSYNEQFF.

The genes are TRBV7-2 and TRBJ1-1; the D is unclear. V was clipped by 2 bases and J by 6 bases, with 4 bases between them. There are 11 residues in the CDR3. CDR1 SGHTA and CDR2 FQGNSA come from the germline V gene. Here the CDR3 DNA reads TGTGCCAGCAGCTTATTCGCTGAAGCTTTCTTT. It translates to CASSLFAEAFF.

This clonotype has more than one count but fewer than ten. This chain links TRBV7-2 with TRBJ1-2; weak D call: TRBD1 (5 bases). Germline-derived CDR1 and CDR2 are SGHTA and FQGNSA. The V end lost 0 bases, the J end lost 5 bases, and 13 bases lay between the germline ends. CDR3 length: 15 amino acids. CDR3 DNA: TGTGCCAGCAGCTTAGCGGGCAGGGCCATATATGGCTACACCTTC. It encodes CASSLAGRAIYGYTF.

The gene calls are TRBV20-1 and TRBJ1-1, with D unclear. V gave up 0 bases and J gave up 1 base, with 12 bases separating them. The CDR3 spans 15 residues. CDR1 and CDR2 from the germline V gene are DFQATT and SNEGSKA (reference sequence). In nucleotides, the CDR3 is TGCAGTGCTAGAGATAACGCGAGGAAGAACACTGAAGCTTTCTTT. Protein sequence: CSARDNARKNTEAFF.